The sequence of this T cell receptor (beta chain) was determined in a study of blood T cells in healthy people across ages. Donors were systemically healthy Caucasian individuals from Russia aged 6 to 90 years. Per sample, a minimum of 6 million PBMCs were isolated. Study observations and caveats: Both naive CD4+ cell counts and diversity were greater in long-lived donors than in aged donors.

This CDR3 spans 15 amino acids. Trimming cost V 6 bases and J 1 base; bases outside gene matches: 2. Per the germline V gene, CDR1 is SNHLY and CDR2 is FYNNEI. This clonotype was seen a few times. Its specificity is not known. A second 7 to 11 cycle PCR used barcoded and J-beta primers. Each of the samples gave a minimum of 3 million paired-end reads that contained CDR3. TCRdb called the 5' RACE reads again in MiXCR, with one record for every CDR3 protein. Of approximately 1.5 million distinct CDR3 sequences detected, roughly 32% appear once; the ten largest clones hold roughly 12%. V is TRBV2 and J is TRBJ2-5; 13 positions match TRBD2. This TCR was recovered from a woman in her twenties or thirties in good health. Input material: blood. The CDR3 bases are TGTGCCAGCAGGCGACTAGCGGGGGGCCAAGAGACCCAGTACTTC. Amino acid sequence: CASRRLAGGQETQYF.